The T cell receptor (beta chain) under discussion was sequenced for a study of T cell clonality in common variable immunodeficiency. Findings of the study overall: Common variable immunodeficiency TCR beta sequences reportedly had fewer deletions and N-nucleotide insertions. Authors noted CVID clonality's cause needs subpopulation repertoire sequencing. Links between repertoire features and CVID complications were heterogeneity-limited. CVID subjects shared fewer TCRbeta clones than healthy controls did.

Method: immunoSEQ multiplex PCR; TCRdb's copy keeps in-frame clones and lacks some. Altogether about 45,000 clones were found in the sample, and no singletons occur. Ten or more counts support this clone. Its specificity is not known. The CDR3 is cut off 3 residues early in the read; its end comes from the germline J gene. With V trimmed by 8 bases and J by 5 bases, 25 bases remained unmatched. The CDR3 contains 19 residues. CDR1 and CDR2 from the germline V gene are SQVTM and ANQGSEA. The clonotype was recovered from a person aged 18 to 69 in good health. Material: peripheral blood mononuclear cells. The rearrangement uses TRBV29-1 and TRBJ2-5, with 11 bases fitting TRBD2. The chain's CDR3 is CSLSYTGTSGGMVVETQYF. The sequenced CDR3 bases are TGCAGCCTATCATATACCGGGACTAGCGGAGGAATGGTTGTGGAGACC.